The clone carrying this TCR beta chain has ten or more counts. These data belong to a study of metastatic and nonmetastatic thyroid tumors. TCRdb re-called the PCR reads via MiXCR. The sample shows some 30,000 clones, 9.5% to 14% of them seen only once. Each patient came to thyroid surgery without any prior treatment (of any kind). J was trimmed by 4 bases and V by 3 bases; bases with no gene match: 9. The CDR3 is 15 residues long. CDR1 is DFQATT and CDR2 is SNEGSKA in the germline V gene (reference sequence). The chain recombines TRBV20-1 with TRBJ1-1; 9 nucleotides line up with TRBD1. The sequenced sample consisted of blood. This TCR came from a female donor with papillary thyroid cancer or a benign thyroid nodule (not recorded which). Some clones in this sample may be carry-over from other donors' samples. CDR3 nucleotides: TGCAGTGCTAGCGGGACAGGGTTGGTTTCCACTGAAGCTTTCTTT. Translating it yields CSASGTGLVSTEAFF.